Listed here are 15 T cell receptor beta chains from one sample, sequenced in a study of blood T cells in healthy people across ages. With a J-beta primer mix and a sample-barcoded 5' primer, a second PCR ran about 7 to 11 cycles. TCRdb used MiXCR to reprocess the 5' RACE reads, holding one entry per CDR3 protein. The data contain hundreds of thousands of distinct CDR3 sequences, 40% to 65% of them singletons. Sequenced: blood. The origin of the receptors is a woman older than 75 in good health.

To note about this clonotype: This could be a read error, since a much larger clone is one nucleotide away. The CDR3 here is CASSVRRYQETQYF. CDR3 coding DNA: TGTGCCAGCAGCGTAAGACGGTACCAAGAGACCCAGTACTTC. The chain has TRBV11-2 and TRBJ2-5; D is unclear. CDR1 and CDR2 from the germline V gene are SGHAT and FQNNGV. Trimming stripped 5 bases from V and 0 bases from J, with 10 bases between. This CDR3 contains 14 residues.

The chain combines TRBV5-1 with TRBJ2-3; tentative D call: TRBD2 (5 bases). This CDR3 region has 14 residues. Germline CDR1 and CDR2: SGHRS and YFSETQ. V gave up 5 bases and J gave up 2 bases, with 12 bases separating them. This chain's CDR3 is CASRPRVLTDTQYF. The DNA for the CDR3 is TGCGCCAGCAGGCCGCGGGTACTCACAGATACGCAGTATTTT.

In its sample, this clonotype was seen a few times. This sequence joins TRBV29-1 and TRBJ1-1; D ambiguous. The CDR3 runs to 14 residues. Germline CDR1 and CDR2: SQVTM and ANQGSEA. V lost 7 bases, J lost 6 bases, and 21 bases lay in between. The CDR3 DNA sequence: TGCAGCGCCGCACGCGACCGTTGGGCCGCTGAAGCTTTCTTT. It encodes CSAARDRWAAEAFF.

On this clonotype itself: A read error may be the cause here, since a much bigger clone is one base away. The V call is TRBV2, the J call TRBJ2-7; 7 bases match TRBD1. The better agreement between TRBJ2-5 and the DNA end casts doubt on the J call. The CDR3 is made up of 12 amino acids. Germline values: CDR1 SNHLY, CDR2 FYNNEI. CDR3 protein: CASLSTGKTQYF. The CDR3 DNA follows: TGTGCCAGCCTGTCGACAGGGAAGACCCAGTACTTC.

This chain links TRBV29-1 with TRBJ1-2; no firm D call. The length of the CDR3 is 13 residues. In germline, CDR1 is SQVTM, CDR2 ANQGSEA. V lost 3 bases to trimming and J lost 2 bases, with 10 bases between them. CDR3 protein: CSVEPGVNYGYTF. The CDR3 DNA reads as TGCAGCGTTGAGCCTGGGGTCAACTATGGCTACACCTTC.

This clonotype was counted between two and nine times. CDR3 DNA: TGTGCCAGTAGTTCCGCGGAGGACAGGGTTGAAGCTTTCTTT. Translation gives CASSSAEDRVEAFF. This chain joins TRBV19 and TRBJ1-1; TRBD1 matches at 8 bases. Germline V gene data show CDR1 as LNHDA and CDR2 as SQIVND (reference sequence). Unmatched junction bases numbered 9, after V lost 5 bases and J lost 7 bases. The CDR3 runs to 14 residues. The full variable domain, its missing parts supplied by reference TRBV19 and TRBJ1-1, is DGGITQSPKYLFRKEGQNVTLSCEQNLNHDAMYWYRQDPGQGLRLIYYSQIVNDFQKGDIAEGYSVSREKKESFPLTVTSAQKNPTAFYLCASSSAEDRVEAFFGQGTRLTVV.

Details on this clonotype: Just one base apart from a much larger clone, this may be a read error. This rearrangement joins TRBV5-1 to TRBJ2-3, with 7 bases that match TRBD1. There are 14 residues in the CDR3. In germline, CDR1 is SGHRS, CDR2 YFSETQ. CDR3 nucleotides: TGCGCCCGCAGCGGCGGACAGGACACAGATACGCAGTATTTT. This gives the protein CARSGGQDTDTQYF.

The sample holds many counts of this clonotype. The chain links TRBV2 to TRBJ2-7; possibly TRBD1 for D (6 bases). Trimming pared 5 bases from V and 4 bases from J, leaving 9 bases between. Germline V lookup: CDR1 SNHLY, CDR2 FYNNEI. The CDR3 covers 12 residues. In DNA, the CDR3 is TGTGCCAGCAGTATCGGACAGTACGAGCAGTACTTC. Its translation is CASSIGQYEQYF.

The chain couples TRBV10-3 to TRBJ1-5; weak D call: TRBD1 (6 bases). Trimming shortened V by 6 bases and J by 2 bases, and 14 bases separated the two germline ends. From germline, CDR1 is ENHRY and CDR2 SYGVKD. This CDR3 has 15 residues. CDR3 coding DNA: TGTGCCATCAGCCCAGAGACAGGAGGCAATCAGCCCCAGCATTTT. It is translated as CAISPETGGNQPQHF.

At least ten counts were recorded for this clonotype. The chain is built from TRBV29-1 and TRBJ2-5, with D unresolved. Germline lookup yields CDR1 SQVTM and CDR2 ANQGSEA. The CDR3 length is 11 residues. The V and J ends lost 5 bases and 4 bases respectively, with 8 bases between them. In nucleotides, the CDR3 is TGCAGCGTTAAAATAGGAGAGACCCAGTACTTC. Translation gives CSVKIGETQYF.

This chain uses TRBV3-1 with TRBJ2-2; TRBD2 aligns across 9 bases. CDR3 length: 15 residues. With V trimmed by 4 bases and J by 7 bases, 7 bases remained unmatched. Germline V gene lookup returns CDR1 LGHDT and CDR2 YNNKEL (reference sequence). The CDR3 spells CASSPSGALGGELFF. The CDR3 nucleotides read TGTGCCAGCAGCCCTAGCGGGGCTTTGGGCGGGGAGCTGTTTTTT.

The V gene is TRBV20-1, the J gene TRBJ1-1; D not resolved. Germline assignment: CDR1 DFQATT and CDR2 SNEGSKA (reference sequence). This CDR3 spans 12 amino acids. V gave up 5 bases and J gave up 3 bases, with 10 bases separating them. The CDR3 sequence is CSAGRRDTEAFF. In DNA form, the CDR3 reads TGCAGTGCTGGCCGAAGGGACACTGAAGCTTTCTTT.

V usage is TRBV7-9 and J usage is TRBJ1-2, with D possibly being TRBD1 (6 bases). Germline CDR1 SEHNR, CDR2 FQNEAQ (reference sequence). V was trimmed by 5 bases and J by 6 bases, leaving 19 bases between them. The CDR3 has 15 residues. The CDR3 DNA sequence: TGTGCCAGCAGCACCCGACAGGAAAGCGGGGATGGCTACACCTTC. Translating it yields CASSTRQESGDGYTF.

The chain is built from TRBV28 and TRBJ2-7; the D gene could be TRBD1 or TRBD2 (5 bases each). V was shortened by 6 bases and J by 2 bases, with 11 bases between the two germline ends. The CDR3 extends over 13 amino acids. Germline assignment: CDR1 MDHEN and CDR2 SYDVKM. In DNA, the CDR3 is TGTGCCAGCAGGACCGGGACCACCTACGAGCAGTACTTC. Protein: CASRTGTTYEQYF. The full variable domain, rest sourced from reference TRBV28 and TRBJ2-7, is DVKVTQSSRYLVKRTGEKVFLECVQDMDHENMFWYRQDPGLGLRLIYFSYDVKMKEKGDIPEGYSVSREKKERFSLILESASTNQTSMYLCASRTGTTYEQYFGPGTRLTVT.

This chain links TRBV4-3 with TRBJ1-5; D not certain. The V and J ends lost 4 bases and 5 bases respectively, with 12 bases between them. Germline V gene sequence: CDR1 LGHNA, CDR2 YSLEER. This CDR3 region has 14 residues. This CDR3 is CASSPQHTDQPQHF. CDR3 DNA: TGCGCCAGCAGCCCCCAACACACCGATCAGCCCCAGCATTTT.